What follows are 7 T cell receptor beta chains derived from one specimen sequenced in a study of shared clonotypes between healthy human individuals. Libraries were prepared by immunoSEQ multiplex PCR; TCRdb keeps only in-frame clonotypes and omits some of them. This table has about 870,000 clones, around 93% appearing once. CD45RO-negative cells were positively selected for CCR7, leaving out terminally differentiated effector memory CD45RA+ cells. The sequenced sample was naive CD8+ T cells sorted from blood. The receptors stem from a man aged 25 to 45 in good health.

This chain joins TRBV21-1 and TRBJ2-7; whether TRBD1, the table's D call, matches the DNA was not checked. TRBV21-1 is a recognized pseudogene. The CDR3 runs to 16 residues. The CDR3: CASSICPGQEPYEQYF. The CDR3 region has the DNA TGTGCCAGCAGCATCTGTCCGGGACAGGAGCCCTACGAGCAGTACTTC.

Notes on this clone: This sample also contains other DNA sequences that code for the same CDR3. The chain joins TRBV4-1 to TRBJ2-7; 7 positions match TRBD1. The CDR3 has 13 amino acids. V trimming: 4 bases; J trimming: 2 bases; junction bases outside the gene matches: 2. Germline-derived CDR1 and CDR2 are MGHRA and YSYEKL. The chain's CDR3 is CASSLGTAYEQYF. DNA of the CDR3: TGCGCCAGCAGCCTCGGGACAGCCTACGAGCAGTACTTC.

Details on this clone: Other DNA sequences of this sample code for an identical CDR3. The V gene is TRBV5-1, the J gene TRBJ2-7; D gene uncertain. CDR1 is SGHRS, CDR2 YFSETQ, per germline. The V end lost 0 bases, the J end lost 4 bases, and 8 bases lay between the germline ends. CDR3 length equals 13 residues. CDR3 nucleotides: TGCGCCAGCAGCTTGGGTATTGGGTACGAGCAGTACTTC. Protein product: CASSLGIGYEQYF.

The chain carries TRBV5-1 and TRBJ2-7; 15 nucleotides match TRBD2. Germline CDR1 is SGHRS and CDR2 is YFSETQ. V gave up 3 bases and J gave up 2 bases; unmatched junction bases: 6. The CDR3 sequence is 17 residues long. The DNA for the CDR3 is TGCGCCAGCAGCTCCGGACTAGCGGGAGGGCCCGCCTACGAGCAGTACTTC. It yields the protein CASSSGLAGGPAYEQYF.

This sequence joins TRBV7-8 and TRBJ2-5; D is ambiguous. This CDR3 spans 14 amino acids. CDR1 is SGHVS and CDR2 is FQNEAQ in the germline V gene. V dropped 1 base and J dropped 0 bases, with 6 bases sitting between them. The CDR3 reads CASSLVGYQETQYF. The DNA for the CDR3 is TGTGCCAGCAGCTTAGTCGGGTACCAAGAGACCCAGTACTTC.

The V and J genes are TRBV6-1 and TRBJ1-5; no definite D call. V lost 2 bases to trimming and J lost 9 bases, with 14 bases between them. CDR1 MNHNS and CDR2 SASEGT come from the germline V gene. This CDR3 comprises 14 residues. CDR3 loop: CASSERVQVRPQHF. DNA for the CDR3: TGTGCCAGCAGTGAAAGGGTCCAGGTCCGGCCCCAGCATTTT.

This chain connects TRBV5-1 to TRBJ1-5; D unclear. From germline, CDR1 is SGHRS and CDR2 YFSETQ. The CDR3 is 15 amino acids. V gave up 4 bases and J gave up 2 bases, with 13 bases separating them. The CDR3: CASSLVPGGNQPQHF. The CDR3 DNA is TGCGCCAGCAGCCTGGTTCCTGGGGGCAATCAGCCCCAGCATTTT.